This entry lists 14 T cell receptor beta chains sequenced from one sample in a study of identical twins. TCRdb processed the 5' RACE reads anew with MiXCR; each CDR3 protein has one entry. The profile shows fewer than 250,000 distinct CDR3 sequences, roughly 15% of them singletons. The same sample was also used in a study of T cells expressing NK-cell markers.

The source material was CD8+ T cells sorted from blood. The source is a woman younger than 30 in good health.

This chain connects TRBV12-3 or TRBV12-4 to TRBJ1-1; no clear D gene. Trimming removed 9 bases from V and 3 bases from J, with 14 bases in between. This CDR3 spans 13 amino acids. CDR3 DNA: TGTGCCAGTACGCCTATTGAGGACACTGAAGCTTTCTTT. This encodes CASTPIEDTEAFF.

This sequence joins TRBV12-3 or TRBV12-4 and TRBJ2-1, with D perhaps matching TRBD2 (6 bases). The V end was cut by 4 bases, the J end by 6 bases, with 16 bases between. This CDR3 is built from 15 residues. The CDR3 region is CASSSSGVYGNEQFF. The CDR3 DNA reads TGTGCCAGCAGTTCATCGGGAGTATACGGCAATGAGCAGTTCTTC.

This clonotype was recorded a few times. This chain links TRBV12-3 or TRBV12-4 with TRBJ2-2; D is ambiguous. The CDR3 extends over 14 amino acids. Trimming took off 2 bases at V and 6 bases at J, with 10 bases between the two ends. The chain's CDR3 is CASSLWILSGELFF. In DNA, the CDR3 is TGTGCCAGCAGTTTATGGATCTTATCCGGGGAGCTGTTTTTT.

The J gene is TRBJ2-7, the V gene TRBV7-9, with D maybe TRBD2 (6 bases). The germline gives CDR1 SEHNR, CDR2 FQNEAQ (reference sequence). This CDR3 is 17 amino acids long. Trimming took off 0 bases at V and 3 bases at J, with 18 bases between the two ends. The CDR3 sequence: CASSLAGGSGRHYEQYF. The CDR3 region has the DNA TGTGCCAGCAGCTTAGCGGGGGGTTCCGGGCGCCACTACGAGCAGTACTTC.

In this sample, this clonotype turned up a few times. The rearrangement links TRBV29-1 to TRBJ2-1; tentative D call: TRBD1 (6 bases). Trimming stripped 6 bases from V and 4 bases from J, with 22 bases between. CDR1 is SQVTM, CDR2 ANQGSEA, per germline. CDR3 length: 16 amino acids. The CDR3 spells CSVIGLSGQRYNEQFF. In nucleotides, the CDR3 is TGCAGCGTAATAGGCCTATCTGGACAGCGTTACAATGAGCAGTTCTTC.

The gene calls are TRBV9 and TRBJ2-1; D is unclear. Germline CDR1 reads SGDLS; CDR2 reads YYNGEE. V was pared by 0 bases and J by 4 bases, with 14 bases between. The CDR3 has 16 amino acids. Here the CDR3 reads CASSVDSARGYNEQFF. The CDR3 DNA reads TGTGCCAGCAGCGTAGACTCTGCGCGAGGATACAATGAGCAGTTCTTC.

This clonotype was counted a few times. The rearrangement links TRBV7-2 to TRBJ2-1; 10 bases align to TRBD2. There are 13 residues in the CDR3. Trimming took 3 bases from V and 8 from J; bases not matched to a gene: 1. Germline lookup yields CDR1 SGHTA and CDR2 FQGNSA. CDR3 in DNA: TGTGCCAGCAGCTTTCTAGCGGGAGATGAGCAGTTCTTC. Its translation is CASSFLAGDEQFF.

DNA for the CDR3: TGTGCCAGCAGCTTAGATCTGGGGGAGCAGTTCTTC. Amino acid sequence: CASSLDLGEQFF. The V and J genes are TRBV11-3 and TRBJ2-1; D ambiguous. The CDR3 consists of 12 residues. The germline CDR1 and CDR2 sequences are SGHNT and YENEEA. Between the trimmed V and J ends, which lost 0 bases and 10 bases, there was a span of 7 bases.

This clonotype has only a few counts. The chain employs TRBV5-1 and TRBJ2-6; 9 nucleotides match TRBD2. CDR3 length: 19 residues. CDR1 SGHRS and CDR2 YFSETQ come from the germline V gene. The junction had 11 bases not matched to a gene; V was cut back by 4 bases and J by 0 bases. DNA of the CDR3: TGCGCCAGCAGCCCTTATGTAGCGGGGGCGCCCTCTGGGGCCAACGTCCTGACTTTC. It yields the protein CASSPYVAGAPSGANVLTF.

This clonotype was seen only a few times. This rearrangement joins TRBV9 to TRBJ2-3, with TRBD1 matching 8 bases. The CDR3 has 14 amino acids. The germline V gene encodes CDR1 SGDLS and CDR2 YYNGEE. J was trimmed by 3 bases and V by 0 bases; bases with no gene match: 0. The CDR3 here is CASSVGTGTDTQYF. The CDR3 nucleotides read TGTGCCAGCAGCGTAGGGACAGGGACAGATACGCAGTATTTT.

V is TRBV7-9 and J is TRBJ2-2; a weak D match, TRBD1 (6 bases). CDR1 is SEHNR, CDR2 FQNEAQ, per germline (reference sequence). The germline V and J ends were trimmed by 5 bases and 4 bases, with 17 bases remaining between them. CDR3 length equals 16 residues. This CDR3 is CASSENRASSTGELFF. Here the CDR3 DNA reads TGTGCCAGCAGCGAGAACAGGGCGAGCAGCACCGGGGAGCTGTTTTTT.

This clonotype showed up just a few times. The CDR3 sequence is CASSLDRARTYEQYF. CDR3 coding DNA: TGTGCCAGCAGCTTAGACAGAGCGAGAACCTACGAGCAGTACTTC. The chain employs TRBV11-2 and TRBJ2-7; D ambiguous. The CDR3 sequence is 15 residues long. V lost 0 bases to trimming and J lost 2 bases, with 11 bases between them. Germline-derived CDR1 and CDR2 are SGHAT and FQNNGV.

This chain links TRBV4-1 with TRBJ2-1; 8 bases match TRBD2. The length of the CDR3 is 18 residues. V lost 5 bases to trimming and J lost 5 bases; unmatched junction nucleotides: 17. Per the germline V gene, CDR1 is MGHRA and CDR2 is YSYEKL. The CDR3 here is CASSVRETTSEINNEQFF. CDR3 sequence (DNA): TGCGCCAGCAGCGTACGGGAGACGACTAGCGAAATAAACAATGAGCAGTTCTTC.

The J gene is TRBJ2-1, the V gene TRBV27; 9 bases agree with TRBD2. CDR1 and CDR2 from the germline V gene are MNHEY and SMNVEV (reference sequence). Trimming at V came to 0 bases and at J to 0 bases, leaving 0 bases not matched to a gene. The CDR3 is 16 residues long. The CDR3 loop is CASSLSSGSSYNEQFF. The CDR3 coding sequence is TGTGCCAGCAGTTTATCTAGCGGGAGCTCCTACAATGAGCAGTTCTTC.